Following are 5 T cell receptor beta chains from one sample sequenced in a study of blood T cells in healthy people across ages (dated by TCRdb to 2014 to 2015). Library method: 5' RACE. The sequencer was an Illumina HiSeq 2500. A second PCR of roughly 7 to 12 cycles was run with a J-beta primer mix and a sample-barcoded 5' primer. The public reads were run again by TCRdb, first through fastp at Q25 and then through MiXCR, and only productive beta chains were kept. CDR3 protein sequences are deduplicated, and each keeps its most common genes and DNA. In all, the sample holds 780,000 or so distinct CDR3 sequences, and more than 50% of those were seen once. Around 24% of the sample comes from the top ten. Specimen: blood. These receptors came from a man aged 35 to 55 in good health.

J is TRBJ2-1 and V is TRBV2; D uncertain. Germline V lookup: CDR1 SNHLY, CDR2 FYNNEI. Trimming removed 3 bases from V and 5 bases from J, with 5 bases in between. The CDR3 length is 12 residues. Here the CDR3 DNA reads TGTGCCAGCAGTGATGAAGACAATGAGCAGTTCTTC. Its protein product is CASSDEDNEQFF.

The chain is built from TRBV7-3 and TRBJ2-7; 9 nucleotides match TRBD2. The CDR3 covers 16 residues. Germline assignment: CDR1 SGHTA and CDR2 FQGTGA. The V segment lost 2 bases and the J segment 3 bases; nucleotides outside the gene matches: 8. This chain's CDR3 is CASSLGATSGYYEQYF. CDR3 in DNA: TGTGCCAGCAGCTTAGGGGCGACTAGCGGATACTACGAGCAGTACTTC.

The rearrangement links TRBV10-3 to TRBJ2-3; D is perhaps TRBD2 (5 bases). Germline V gene data show CDR1 as ENHRY and CDR2 as SYGVKD. This CDR3 spans 15 amino acids. V dropped 2 bases and J dropped 6 bases, with 15 bases sitting between them. DNA for the CDR3: TGTGCCATCAGTGAGGCTGGCGGGCTCATGGATACGCAGTATTTT. This sequence encodes CAISEAGGLMDTQYF.

J is TRBJ2-1 and V is TRBV7-9; 10 nucleotides align to TRBD1. The J call may be mistaken, given a closer DNA end match to TRBJ2-7. This CDR3 has 14 residues. From germline, CDR1 is SEHNR and CDR2 FQNEAQ (reference sequence). The CDR3: CASSPGQGCYEQYF. CDR3 DNA: TGTGCCAGCAGTCCGGGACAGGGGTGCTACGAGCAGTACTTC.

The J gene is TRBJ2-5, the V gene TRBV20-1, with D unresolved. The assigned J gene may be wrong: the sequence end matches TRBJ2-7 better. CDR3 size: 13 residues. The V gene's germline CDR1 is DFQATT and CDR2 SNEGSKA (reference sequence). CDR3 in amino acids: CSASLTTSYEQYF. CDR3 DNA sequence: TGCAGTGCTAGTCTTACTACCTCCTACGAGCAGTACTTC.